This T cell receptor beta chain was found in a study of blood T cells in healthy people across ages (dated by TCRdb to about 2015). Regarding the study in general: In model experiments, template switching captured about one uniquely barcoded TCR beta cDNA molecule for every two T cells. To track age-related changes in TCR beta repertoire diversity, the study relied on deep sequencing normalized with unique cDNA molecular identifiers. The donors were divided into four age groups: young (average around 15 years), middle-aged (approximately 39), aged (about 56) and long-lived (82). To avoid experimental bias, donors of different ages were distributed randomly across sequencing lanes. Using the same blood draw, the study looked at two additional independent replicas of 1 million unique cDNA reads for two donors, one aged 18 to 29 and the other aged 80 or older. Overall study results and their limits: Donor CMV infection status was unknown, potentially confounding age-related changes in expanded clonotypes. Conclusive comparison of naive and antigen-experienced compartments was prevented by the profiling of bulk unsorted PBMCs. Estimates of total diversity based on one million sequenced T cells were considered lower bounds and underestimates. As age increased, observed TCR beta diversity per million T cells dropped in a roughly linear way, and a significant reduction was already evident by age 40. Compared with the aged group, the long-lived group had more naive CD4+ T cells, fewer expanded clones and increased TCR diversity, suggesting age selection. A strong correlation was found between observed TCR beta diversity and the percentage of naive T cells measured by flow cytometry.

Library construction relied on 5' RACE. The reads were generated on an Illumina HiSeq 2500. A second PCR of about 6 to 11 cycles was performed with a sample-barcoded 5' primer and a J-beta primer mix. Each TCR beta cDNA molecule received a unique molecular identifier from a template-switch 5' adaptor carrying 12 random nucleotides. Each sample yielded at least 2.5 million CDR3-containing paired-end reads. First-strand cDNA synthesis was performed from all RNA using the Mint cDNA synthesis kit, with priming by a TRBC-specific oligonucleotide. After uracil-DNA glycosylase treatment, a first 18-cycle PCR used universal primers M1SS and BC2_uni_R on all cDNA. In the authors' own workflow: For normalization, 1 million high-quality reads were randomly selected from each sample, with every read carrying a distinct molecular identifier. Reads with shared molecular identifiers were discarded instead of being binned into consensus sequences. CDR3 identification, clonotype clustering and error correction used MiTCR with a Q25 quality threshold and the strictest error-elimination algorithm. A nonparametric unseen species model using Euler transformation provided a lower-bound estimate of total TCR beta diversity. TCRdb applied fastp at Q25 and MiXCR to the public reads, then kept only in-frame beta chains. Rows with one shared CDR3 protein collapse into an entry with the most common genes and DNA. The authors' filters were not applied to this entry. The sample table holds roughly 1,300,000 distinct CDR3 sequences, of which around 59% were seen once. The leading ten clones occupy about 6.3% of the sample.

For CDR1 and CDR2, the germline V gene lists SGDLS and YYNGEE. The CDR3 spans 17 residues, from the cysteine through the phenylalanine. CDR3 DNA only is kept here, 51 bases in frame from base 1. Worth noting for this clonotype: Its cognate antigen has yet to be identified. The junction and the germline gene differ at one end; a read error may be behind it.

The 40 or so donors, aged about 6 to 100 years, were systemically healthy Caucasian individuals from Russia. Each donor gave ten milliliters of peripheral blood, collected into EDTA-treated Vacutainer tubes. PBMCs were isolated by Ficoll-Paque density-gradient centrifugation, with at least 6 million obtained per sample. Total RNA, at least 6 micrograms per sample, was extracted from PBMCs with Trizol reagent. For every donor, an aliquot of PBMCs went through flow cytometry to measure the percentages of naive CD45RAhigh/CD27high T cells. The TCR was taken from a man aged 18-30 years in good health. The sample taken for sequencing was blood. The chain employs TRBV9 and TRBJ2-3, with 14 central nucleotides matching TRBD2. The DNA is TGTGCCAGCAGCGTGGGCGGGACTAGCGGGAGCAAAGATACGCAGTATTTT. It specifies CASSVGGTSGSKDTQYF.